Listed below are T cell receptor beta chains from one sample, sequenced in a study of CD8 T cells in Susac syndrome. TCRdb itself ran the immunoSEQ multiplex PCR reads through MiXCR, one entry per CDR3 protein. The sample records about 150,000 distinct CDR3 sequences, about 94% being singletons. Sequenced sample: CD8+ T cells from PBMCs. The receptors were gathered from a human donor with multiple sclerosis. Both conserved end residues are part of each CDR3. A D gene is named only where the DNA matches it firmly.

d_gene: TRBD2
v_gene: TRBV6-6
len: 14
CDR3aa: CASTLVRGGETQYF

d_gene: TRBD2
v_gene: TRBV3-1
len: 15
CDR3aa: CASRPTSGVLNEQFF

d_gene: .
v_gene: TRBV29-1
len: 11
CDR3aa: CSDGQSRGYTF

d_gene: TRBD1
v_gene: TRBV4-3
len: 15
CDR3aa: CASSPQDRTNEKLFF

d_gene: .
v_gene: TRBV14
len: 12
CDR3aa: CASSPGGLEQFF

d_gene: TRBD2
v_gene: TRBV20-1
len: 19
CDR3aa: CSARDTIFSGTSGTDTQYF

d_gene: .
v_gene: TRBV11-2
len: 16
CDR3aa: CASSLRWTDSTDTQYF

d_gene: TRBD1
v_gene: TRBV9
len: 16
CDR3aa: CASSVTAGQGRNEQFF

d_gene: .
v_gene: TRBV9
len: 15
CDR3aa: CASSVESGSTDTQYF

d_gene: TRBD1
v_gene: TRBV9
len: 14
CDR3aa: CASSSGTGNYGYTF

d_gene: .
v_gene: TRBV6-5
len: 14
CDR3aa: CASSYGPGVYEQYF

d_gene: .
v_gene: TRBV20-1
len: 14
CDR3aa: CSASPDAGRETQYF

d_gene: .
v_gene: TRBV2
len: 11
CDR3aa: CASSDGNGYTF

d_gene: TRBD2
v_gene: TRBV29-1
len: 13
CDR3aa: CSLNGGTYNEQFF

d_gene: .
v_gene: TRBV20-1
len: 12
CDR3aa: CSVPISVLEAFF

d_gene: TRBD1
v_gene: TRBV27
len: 14
CDR3aa: CASSRQGASTEAFF

d_gene: .
v_gene: TRBV2
len: 10
CDR3aa: CASKNEKLFF

d_gene: .
v_gene: TRBV3-1
len: 15
CDR3aa: CASSQYNRANTEAFF

d_gene: .
v_gene: TRBV15
len: 15
CDR3aa: CATSREAEGNQPQHF

d_gene: .
v_gene: TRBV3-1
len: 16
CDR3aa: CASSQGTGRYRYGYTF

d_gene: .
v_gene: TRBV14
len: 12
CDR3aa: CASSNSNQPQHF

d_gene: .
v_gene: TRBV4-2
len: 17
CDR3aa: CASSQPGRQGEYNEQFF

d_gene: TRBD1
v_gene: TRBV3-1
len: 17
CDR3aa: CASSQDLGRGPTDTQYF

d_gene: .
v_gene: TRBV5-1
len: 14
CDR3aa: CASSLERQGYEQYF

d_gene: TRBD1
v_gene: TRBV29-1
len: 12
CDR3aa: CSVPDRPNGYTF

d_gene: TRBD2
v_gene: TRBV5-6
len: 15
CDR3aa: CASSYGTSAYNEQFF

d_gene: .
v_gene: TRBV7-8
len: 12
CDR3aa: CASRGRGYEQYF

d_gene: .
v_gene: TRBV7-8
len: 15
CDR3aa: CASSLVGDSNQPQHF

d_gene: TRBD2
v_gene: TRBV3-1
len: 18
CDR3aa: CASSQEGGLAAVPGTQYF

d_gene: TRBD2
v_gene: TRBV27
len: 16
CDR3aa: CASSWASGEIVYEQFF

d_gene: TRBD2
v_gene: TRBV13
len: 17
CDR3aa: CASSLGTSGYSYNEQFF

d_gene: TRBD1
v_gene: TRBV27
len: 14
CDR3aa: CASSLNDRVIEQYF

d_gene: TRBD2
v_gene: TRBV12-5
len: 13
CDR3aa: CASGLAGRDEQYF

d_gene: .
v_gene: TRBV4-3
len: 15
CDR3aa: CASSQDQGRNSPLHF

d_gene: .
v_gene: TRBV27
len: 14
CDR3aa: CASSSGEGYSPLHF

d_gene: .
v_gene: TRBV11-2
len: 15
CDR3aa: CASRPPQHPNTEAFF

d_gene: TRBD1
v_gene: TRBV20-1
len: 13
CDR3aa: CSARIRGGTEAFF

d_gene: .
v_gene: TRBV4-1
len: 14
CDR3aa: CASSDTGTEEGYTF

d_gene: TRBD2
v_gene: TRBV28
len: 14
CDR3aa: CATSGLAGQETQYF

d_gene: .
v_gene: TRBV20-1
len: 15
CDR3aa: CSARGGQTGVETQYF

d_gene: .
v_gene: TRBV3-1
len: 13
CDR3aa: CASSQDEYNEQFF

d_gene: TRBD1
v_gene: TRBV9
len: 15
CDR3aa: CASSVRDSHNYGYTF

d_gene: .
v_gene: TRBV7-9
len: 11
CDR3aa: CASSASVEQYF

d_gene: TRBD1
v_gene: TRBV27
len: 14
CDR3aa: CASKIGQGAYEQFF

d_gene: .
v_gene: TRBV20-1
len: 15
CDR3aa: CSATPQRGQGDTQYF

d_gene: TRBD1
v_gene: TRBV15
len: 16
CDR3aa: CATSRGTGTGVYEQYF